Included here is one T cell receptor beta chain sequence, with context. Other DNA sequences in the sample encode the same CDR3. Study processing details: Reference gene primer amplification yielded estimated nucleated cell counts. The repertoire was sequenced with immunoSEQ multiplex PCR; TCRdb's copy has only in-frame clones and lacks some. V, J and clone size are those of that table, while D and trimming were read from the DNA. In the table there are 200,000 to 250,000 clones, around 83% of which are singletons. The CDR3 covers 14 residues. Germline V gene sequence: CDR1 MGHRA, CDR2 YSYEKL. The V and J ends lost 1 base and 0 bases respectively, with 6 bases between them. The data belong to a study of blood T cell repertoires in COVID-19. At the level of the study: Italy, Spain and the United States were the sources of the convalescent and acute COVID-19 samples.

This TCR was recovered from a man aged 50-59 years with active or convalescent COVID-19. Sample: peripheral blood. J is TRBJ1-1 and V is TRBV4-1, with D perhaps matching TRBD1 (5 bases). Here the CDR3 reads CASSQATVNTEAFF. The CDR3 DNA reads TGCGCCAGCAGCCAAGCGACAGTGAACACTGAAGCTTTCTTT.